The 2 T cell receptor beta chains in this list originate from one sample, sequenced in a study of regulatory T cells in long-lasting Graves disease. Time point indicated: newly diagnosed GD, antithyroid drugs for less than 3 months. From RNA extracted from PBMCs, the TCR library was made. With iRepertoire HTBI primers and Arm-PCR of CDR3 regions, TCR beta libraries were built. TCRdb re-analysed the multiplex PCR reads in MiXCR, keeping a single row per CDR3 protein. The sample records approximately 470,000 distinct CDR3 sequences, 16% being singletons. Another study also made use of these data, one on T cells in Graves' hyperthyroidism and ophthalmopathy.

The source was peripheral blood mononuclear cells (PBMCs), collected at new diagnosis, from a patient treated with antithyroid drugs. The receptor set was obtained from a man between 40 and 49 years old with Graves disease.

This clonotype has ten or more counts. The chain recombines TRBV10-3 with TRBJ2-5; 11 positions agree with TRBD2. This CDR3 has 14 amino acids. Germline CDR1 reads ENHRY; CDR2 reads SYGVKD. J gave up 10 bases and V 3 bases, and 7 bases lay outside the gene matches. The CDR3 region is CAISDSTGTSGQYF. The CDR3 bases are TGTGCCATCAGTGATTCGACGGGGACTAGCGGCCAGTACTTC.

At least ten counts were recorded for this clonotype. The CDR3 DNA follows: TGTGCCAGCAGTTCCCCGAGGACGGGAAAACTAATACTTACCTACGAGCAGTACTTC. Translated: CASSSPRTGKLILTYEQYF. The V gene is TRBV28, the J gene TRBJ2-7; D possibly corresponds to TRBD2 (5 bases). The CDR3 totals 19 residues. The germline V gene encodes CDR1 MDHEN and CDR2 SYDVKM. Trimming shortened V by 4 bases and J by 2 bases, and 27 bases separated the two germline ends.